This T cell receptor beta chain was observed in a study of cytotoxic CD8 clonotypes in ibrutinib-treated CLL. Overall study findings and caveats: Clonality went up at ibrutinib response and then declined back toward baseline at progression.

In regard to this clone: Its specificity is not known.

The CDR3 is 16 residues long. Unmatched junction bases numbered 11, after V lost 6 bases and J lost 1 base. CDR1 SGHNT and CDR2 YYREEE come from the germline V gene (reference sequence). TCRdb's copy holds only in-frame clones and misses some; the assay was immunoSEQ multiplex PCR. The profile shows about 130,000 clones, around 85% of them singletons. This sequence joins TRBV5-4 and TRBJ2-3, with 7 bases fitting TRBD2. The sequences come from PBMCs, collected after 24 months of ibrutinib treatment. This TCR was sampled from a human donor with chronic lymphocytic leukemia. CDR3 amino acids: CASTLGLAGGTDTQYF. Written as DNA, the CDR3 is TGTGCCAGCACCCTTGGGTTGGCGGGGGGCACAGATACGCAGTATTTT.